Each of the 22 T cell receptor beta chains below was sequenced from the same sample in a study of early T cells in non-severe SARS-CoV-2 infection (dated by TCRdb to 2020 to 2022). Library preparation was by 5' RACE. The run used a NextSeq 500. TCRdb cleaned the public reads at Q25 with fastp, built clones with MiXCR and kept in-frame beta chains. Every CDR3 protein is listed once, alongside the most common genes and DNA of its rows. The sample records 50,000 to 70,000 distinct CDR3 sequences, approximately 9% of which are singletons. The ten largest make up 17% of the sample. Sequencing was done on a sample of whole blood. Source of these receptors: an adult who was a healthcare worker with PCR-confirmed SARS-CoV-2 infection or an uninfected control (not recorded which).

The chain recombines TRBV7-9 with TRBJ2-2; TRBD2 matches 11 bases. After removal of 5 bases from V and 5 bases from J, the junction contained 7 bases not matched to a gene. This CDR3 is built from 16 residues. Germline V CDR1 and CDR2: SEHNR, FQNEAQ (reference sequence). The CDR3 sequence: CASSELAGVWTGELFF. CDR3 bases: TGTGCCAGCAGCGAACTAGCGGGAGTATGGACCGGGGAGCTGTTTTTT.

There are a few counts of this clonotype. The CDR3 nucleotides read TGCAGCGTTGATAGGGACAGTTCGGGCGAGCAGTACTTC. Translating it yields CSVDRDSSGEQYF. The genes are TRBV29-1 and TRBJ2-7; 7 bases fit TRBD1. The V gene end was trimmed by 3 bases and the J gene end by 6 bases; junction bases not matched to a gene: 8. CDR3 length: 13 amino acids. Per germline, CDR1 SQVTM and CDR2 ANQGSEA.

The chain carries TRBV29-1 and TRBJ2-5; no reliable D call. This CDR3 has 12 residues. Deletions cut 6 bases from V and 3 bases from J, with 11 bases between. In germline, CDR1 is SQVTM, CDR2 ANQGSEA. CDR3 in amino acids: CSVPGEKETQYF. CDR3 nucleotide sequence: TGCAGCGTCCCTGGGGAAAAAGAGACCCAGTACTTC.

This clonotype has ten or more counts. The chain carries TRBV15 and TRBJ1-6, with D tentatively TRBD1 (5 bases). Germline V gene sequence: CDR1 LNHNV, CDR2 YYDKDF (reference sequence). This CDR3 is 17 amino acids long. V was clipped by 0 bases and J by 6 bases, with 15 bases between them. CDR3: CATSRDPVWGSNSPLHF. CDR3 nucleotides: TGTGCCACCAGCAGAGATCCTGTGTGGGGGAGTAATTCACCCCTCCACTTT.

This clonotype came up a few times. V gene TRBV5-1 combines with J gene TRBJ1-1; D ambiguous. Germline assignment: CDR1 SGHRS and CDR2 YFSETQ. This CDR3 is 12 amino acids long. The germline V and J ends were trimmed by 0 bases and 5 bases, with 5 bases remaining between them. This CDR3 is CASSLVRTEAFF. CDR3 DNA sequence: TGCGCCAGCAGCTTGGTCCGGACTGAAGCTTTCTTT.

A few counts support this clonotype. V usage is TRBV6-2 or TRBV6-3 and J usage is TRBJ1-2; 7 positions match TRBD1. The V gene end was trimmed by 6 bases and the J gene end by 6 bases; junction bases not matched to a gene: 7. CDR1 MNHEY and CDR2 SVGEGT come from the germline V gene. The CDR3 consists of 13 residues. Here the CDR3 DNA reads TGTGCCAGCAGCTTCGACAGGGATAATGGCTACACCTTC. This sequence encodes CASSFDRDNGYTF.

J is TRBJ2-3 and V is TRBV29-1; D is ambiguous. The CDR3 is 13 amino acids. Trimming cost V 2 bases and J 2 bases, with 8 bases left between them. Germline V gene sequence: CDR1 SQVTM, CDR2 ANQGSEA. CDR3 amino acids: CSVETELTDTQYF. For the CDR3, the DNA is TGCAGCGTTGAAACCGAACTCACAGATACGCAGTATTTT.

This clonotype was counted many times. V usage is TRBV7-2 and J usage is TRBJ1-2; 9 bases are shared with TRBD1. The ends lost 5 bases at V and 3 bases at J; junction bases unmatched: 7. CDR3 length: 15 amino acids. The germline V gene encodes CDR1 SGHTA and CDR2 FQGNSA. CDR3 bases: TGTGCCAGCAGCCCTGGGACAGGGCCTCACTATGGCTACACCTTC. Amino acid sequence: CASSPGTGPHYGYTF.

Ten or more counts support this clonotype. The chain uses TRBV6-2 or TRBV6-3 and TRBJ2-1; unclear D gene. V was pared by 7 bases and J by 7 bases, with 17 bases between. This CDR3 comprises 14 residues. CDR1 is MNHEY, CDR2 SVGEGT, per germline. The CDR3 DNA reads TGTGCCAGCAACCTCCTCGGAACGAAGAATGAGCAGTTCTTC. This sequence encodes CASNLLGTKNEQFF.

V usage is TRBV24-1 and J usage is TRBJ2-5, with D tentatively TRBD2 (5 bases). The length of the CDR3 is 15 residues. The ends were cut back, 3 bases at V and 0 bases at J, with 10 bases in the middle. Germline V gene data show CDR1 as KGHDR and CDR2 as SFDVKD. The CDR3 loop is CATSDSGPYQETQYF. DNA of the CDR3: TGTGCCACCAGTGATAGCGGACCGTACCAAGAGACCCAGTACTTC.

In its sample, this clonotype was seen many times. This rearrangement joins TRBV2 to TRBJ1-1; TRBD1 is a possible D gene (5 bases). This CDR3 has 13 residues. Germline assignment: CDR1 SNHLY and CDR2 FYNNEI. Trimming took 7 bases from V and 1 from J, leaving 10 bases between them. CDR3 sequence reads: CASKTEENTEAFF. The CDR3 region has the DNA TGTGCCAGCAAGACAGAAGAGAACACTGAAGCTTTCTTT.

This clonotype has more than one count but fewer than ten. The genes are TRBV11-3 and TRBJ1-1; D is perhaps TRBD1 (5 bases). From germline, CDR1 is SGHNT and CDR2 YENEEA. V lost 1 base to trimming and J lost 5 bases, with 11 bases between them. The CDR3 is 14 amino acids. The CDR3 region is CASSLGGGGTEAFF. The CDR3 nucleotides read TGTGCCAGCAGCTTAGGGGGCGGCGGTACTGAAGCTTTCTTT.

This clonotype appeared a few times. The chain employs TRBV6-2 or TRBV6-3 and TRBJ2-1; 10 bases are a match to TRBD2. This CDR3 comprises 14 residues. Germline-derived CDR1 and CDR2 are MNHEY and SVGEGT. V shed 4 bases, J shed 10 bases, and the junction held 7 bases outside the gene matches. The CDR3 loop is CASSFQTSGPEQFF. The CDR3 nucleotides read TGTGCCAGCAGTTTTCAGACTAGCGGGCCAGAGCAGTTCTTC.

This sequence joins TRBV3-1 and TRBJ1-5, with D unclear. The CDR3 runs 13 residues. V was pared by 5 bases and J by 4 bases, with 9 bases between. Looked up from germline, CDR1 is LGHDT and CDR2 is YNNKEL (reference sequence). In DNA, the CDR3 is TGTGCCAGCAGCTGGGCAGGAAATCAGCCCCAGCATTTT. This sequence encodes CASSWAGNQPQHF. Full variable domain (missing parts from reference TRBV3-1 and TRBJ1-5): DTAVSQTPKYLVTQMGNDKSIKCEQNLGHDTMYWYKQDSKKFLKIMFSYNNKELIINETVPNRFSPKSPDKAHLNLHINSLELGDSAVYFCASSWAGNQPQHFGDGTRLSIL.

This clonotype has ten or more counts. The rearrangement joins TRBV28 to TRBJ2-7, with D unclear. Germline lookup yields CDR1 MDHEN and CDR2 SYDVKM. The ends were cut back, 5 bases at V and 3 bases at J, with 5 bases in the middle. The CDR3 has 11 amino acids. The CDR3 region is CASSIIYEQYF. For the CDR3, the DNA is TGTGCCAGCAGTATCATCTACGAGCAGTACTTC. The whole variable domain, remainder taken from reference TRBV28 and TRBJ2-7, is DVKVTQSSRYLVKRTGEKVFLECVQDMDHENMFWYRQDPGLGLRLIYFSYDVKMKEKGDIPEGYSVSREKKERFSLILESASTNQTSMYLCASSIIYEQYFGPGTRLTVT.

The chain recombines TRBV28 with TRBJ1-1; tentatively, D is TRBD1 (5 bases). The CDR3 is made up of 12 amino acids. The ends were cut back, 7 bases at V and 11 bases at J, with 17 bases in the middle. The V gene's germline CDR1 is MDHEN and CDR2 SYDVKM. CDR3: CASTTTAAGAFF. The DNA for the CDR3 is TGTGCCAGCACGACCACTGCGGCAGGGGCTTTCTTT.

This clonotype was seen a few times. The chain recombines TRBV7-8 with TRBJ1-5, with 11 bases matching TRBD1. The CDR3 extends over 18 amino acids. V lost 1 base and J lost 0; bases outside the gene matches: 5. Germline V gene sequence: CDR1 SGHVS, CDR2 FQNEAQ. In DNA form, the CDR3 reads TGTGCCAGCAGCTTAGGCCGGGACAGGGGGTATAGCAATCAGCCCCAGCATTTT. Protein sequence: CASSLGRDRGYSNQPQHF. Full variable domain (missing parts from reference TRBV7-8 and TRBJ1-5): GAGVSQSPRYKVAKRGQDVALRCDPISGHVSLFWYQQALGQGPEFLTYFQNEAQLDKSGLPSDRFFAERPEGSVSTLKIQRTQQEDSAVYLCASSLGRDRGYSNQPQHFGDGTRLSIL.

About this clonotype itself: A read error is likely, as this CDR3 ends without the conserved phenylalanine or tryptophan. The rearrangement links TRBV19 to TRBJ1-6; no clear D. Germline V CDR1 and CDR2: LNHDA, SQIVND (reference sequence). The V end was cut by 7 bases, the J end by 3 bases, with 10 bases between. The CDR3 is 14 amino acids. CDR3 sequence: CASTIGFYNSPLHL. In DNA form, the CDR3 reads TGTGCCAGTACCATAGGATTCTATAATTCACCCCTCCACCTT.

This clonotype has at least ten counts. The chain uses TRBV20-1 and TRBJ2-7; 9 nucleotides line up with TRBD1. V gave up 0 bases and J gave up 6 bases; unmatched junction bases: 9. The CDR3 contains 15 residues. Germline V CDR1 and CDR2: DFQATT, SNEGSKA (reference sequence). CDR3 residues: CSARDHRRTGAEQYF. As DNA, the CDR3 is TGCAGTGCTAGAGATCACCGGCGGACAGGGGCCGAGCAGTACTTC.

This clonotype has at least ten counts. The DNA of the CDR3 is TGCAGCGTTGGGACAGGTCGGAATGAAAAACTGTTTTTT. This encodes CSVGTGRNEKLFF. The chain carries TRBV29-1 and TRBJ1-4; TRBD1 agrees at 7 bases. The CDR3 loop spans 13 amino acids. Germline lookup yields CDR1 SQVTM and CDR2 ANQGSEA. V was pared by 4 bases and J by 5 bases, with 4 bases of the junction left unmatched.

This chain uses TRBV29-1 with TRBJ2-7, with D perhaps matching TRBD1 (6 bases). CDR1 is SQVTM, CDR2 ANQGSEA, per germline. V lost 6 bases, J lost 3 bases, and 21 bases lay in between. This CDR3 contains 15 residues. The CDR3 nucleotides are TGCAGCGTGAAGCAAGGGCTAGGGGGATACTACGAGCAGTACTTC. It encodes CSVKQGLGGYYEQYF.

The gene calls are TRBV7-9 and TRBJ1-2, with 10 bases that match TRBD1. Germline V gives CDR1 SEHNR, CDR2 FQNEAQ (reference sequence). Trimming cost V 3 bases and J 5 bases; bases outside gene matches: 6. CDR3 length: 15 residues. The CDR3 DNA is TGTGCCAGCAGCTTCGGACAGGGGGGTGTTTATGGCTACACCTTC. This encodes CASSFGQGGVYGYTF.